The next 8 T cell receptor beta chains were all read from a single sample in a study of metastatic and nonmetastatic thyroid tumors. Among the patients, none had received any treatment before thyroid surgery. TCRdb ran MiXCR on the PCR reads. This table holds 23,000 or so clones, 20% to 30% found once. Sequencing was done on a sample of tumor tissue. These receptors were collected from a male donor with papillary thyroid cancer or a benign thyroid nodule (not recorded which). Some clones in this sample may be carry-over from other donors' samples.

This clone was counted a few times. The chain carries TRBV6-5 and TRBJ2-3; D gene unclear. The V gene's germline CDR1 is MNHEY and CDR2 SVGAGI. There are 18 residues in the CDR3. Deletions cut 5 bases from V and 0 bases from J, with 21 bases between. Written as DNA, the CDR3 is TGTGCCAGCAGTCCTGTTGGAGCGCTCGTACTGAGCACAGATACGCAGTATTTT. It yields the protein CASSPVGALVLSTDTQYF.

This rearrangement joins TRBV20-1 to TRBJ2-7; 8 positions match TRBD2. Trimming at V came to 6 bases and at J to 5 bases, leaving 15 bases not matched to a gene. The CDR3 runs 15 residues. CDR1 and CDR2 (germline): DFQATT, SNEGSKA (reference sequence). CDR3 sequence reads: CSAPRGGERLNEQYF. DNA for the CDR3: TGCAGTGCCCCCCGGGGGGGGGAGAGGCTGAACGAGCAGTACTTC.

V usage is TRBV28 and J usage is TRBJ2-1; no firm D call. The CDR3 length is 17 residues. The V gene lost 7 bases and the J gene lost 4 bases, with 23 bases spanning the gap. Germline loops: CDR1 MDHEN, CDR2 SYDVKM. The CDR3 DNA reads TGTGCCAGCATTCCTCATTTAGGTACTGACCTTTACAATGAGCAGTTCTTC. Translated, it gives CASIPHLGTDLYNEQFF.

This clone was counted at least ten times. Germline is not matched at one junction end, which may reflect a read error. The chain joins TRBV28 to TRBJ1-1; the D is unclear. This CDR3 is built from 12 residues. Germline-derived CDR1 and CDR2 are MDHEN and SYDVKM. The CDR3 loop is CASMTMNTEAFF. The CDR3 nucleotides are TGTGCCAGCATGACAATGAATACTGAAGCTTTCTTT.

On this clone: A read error may explain this, as a much larger clone is one base away. The identical CDR3 is also encoded by other nucleotide sequences in the sample. The gene calls are TRBV20-1 and TRBJ2-5; possibly TRBD1 for D (5 bases). Germline assignment: CDR1 DFQATT and CDR2 SNEGSKA (reference sequence). This CDR3 comprises 12 residues. This CDR3 reads CSARVGPETQYF. Written as DNA, the CDR3 is TGCAGCGCTAGGGTGGGGCCGGAGACCCAGTACTTC.

Concerning this clone itself: One junction end disagrees with the germline gene, perhaps due to a read error. The chain recombines TRBV5-1 with TRBJ2-6, with D possibly TRBD1 on 5 matching bases. The CDR3 contains 14 residues. The germline V gene encodes CDR1 SGHRS and CDR2 YFSETQ. The CDR3 DNA reads TGCGCCAGCTGTAATCACCAAGGGGCCAACGTCCTTACTTTC. It is translated as CASCNHQGANVLTF.

This clone was picked up a small number of times. Possible read error: a much larger clone is one base away. The chain is built from TRBV28 and TRBJ2-3; tentative D call: TRBD2 (5 bases). The CDR3 length is 15 residues. Germline CDR1 and CDR2: MDHEN and SYDVKM. V was pared by 6 bases and J by 6 bases, with 19 bases between. The CDR3 coding sequence is TGTGCCAGCAGCTCCCCCAGGTGGGAGACGGATACGCAGTATTTT. This encodes CASSSPRWETDTQYF.

Comments on this clone: A read error may produce the germline difference seen at one junction end. The rearrangement uses TRBV28 and TRBJ2-7; D is uncertain. Germline assignment: CDR1 MDHEN and CDR2 SYDVKM. The length of the CDR3 is 14 residues. The CDR3 spells CASSFGRQSYAQYF. As DNA, the CDR3 is TGTGCCAGCAGTTTTGGTCGCCAATCCTACGCGCAGTACTTC. The full variable domain, with the rest looked up from reference TRBV28 and TRBJ2-7, is DVKVTQSSRYLVKRTGEKVFLECVQDMDHENMFWYRQDPGLGLRLIYFSYDVKMKEKGDIPEGYSVSREKKERFSLILESASTNQTSMYLCASSFGRQSYAQYFGPGTRLTVT.